This TCR beta chain was found in a study of CD8 T cells in Susac syndrome. Study overall: Of the sequenced Susac syndrome patients, about six had active disease and about 8 were in remission.

The authors negatively isolated CD8+ and CD4+ T cells and FACS-enriched TEMRA cells. Study-wide points: Susac-specific public clones were found in both the total CD8+ and the CD8+ TEMRA repertoires, with under 20 in the former and about five in the latter.

This CDR3 is built from 16 residues. The J segment lost 2 bases and the V segment lost 4 bases, leaving 8 bases of the junction unmatched. Germline CDR1 and CDR2: ENHRY and SYGVKD. Random hexamers served to reverse transcribe roughly 0.45 to 1 ug RNA. The method of amplification for TCR beta CDR3 was immunoSEQ multiplex PCR, covering 54 Vbeta and 13 Jbeta. TCRdb analysed the immunoSEQ multiplex PCR reads with MiXCR anew, one entry per CDR3 protein. The data hold tens of thousands of distinct CDR3 sequences, with roughly 92% observed a single time. In this sample, this clonotype turned up a few times. Its matching antigen is unknown.

The J gene is TRBJ2-7, the V gene TRBV10-3; 10 bases agree with TRBD2. This TCR derives from a human donor with Susac syndrome. Specimen: CD8+ T cells from PBMCs. DNA of the CDR3: TGTGCCATCAGTGGACAAAGCGGGAGGGATCCCTACGAGCAGTACTTC. This codes for CAISGQSGRDPYEQYF.